These 7 T cell receptor beta chains came from one sample sequenced in a study of CD8+ T cells in alopecia areata. RNA was isolated and reverse transcribed to cDNA, the sequencing template. Using immunoSEQ multiplex PCR, the repertoire was profiled, and TCRdb retains in-frame clones only, with some absent. The table includes approximately 61,000 clones, around 96% detected once. Specimen: CD8+ T cells sorted from blood, collected at week 0. These receptors originate from a human donor with alopecia areata.

The chain is built from TRBV9 and TRBJ1-5; D not resolved. The CDR3 runs 13 residues. Germline V gives CDR1 SGDLS, CDR2 YYNGEE. Between the trimmed V and J ends, which lost 0 bases and 4 bases, there was a span of 5 bases. CDR3 amino acids: CASSVGANQPQHF. DNA for the CDR3: TGTGCCAGCAGCGTAGGGGCTAATCAGCCCCAGCATTTT.

The CDR3 DNA follows: TGTGCCAGCGGACCAAGGGGGCTTGGCTACACCTTC. The encoded protein is CASGPRGLGYTF. The gene calls are TRBV6-6 and TRBJ1-2, with 7 bases fitting TRBD1. Germline V gives CDR1 MNHNY, CDR2 SVGAGI (reference sequence). This CDR3 comprises 12 residues. With V trimmed by 8 bases and J by 7 bases, 7 bases remained unmatched.

This chain links TRBV7-9 with TRBJ2-1; no clear D gene. Germline V CDR1 and CDR2: SEHNR, FQNEAQ (reference sequence). CDR3 length equals 16 residues. Trimming left V 4 bases short and J 6 bases short, with 19 bases between. CDR3 coding DNA: TGTGCCAGCAGCTCCCTCCGAAAGGTCTGGGGCAATGAGCAGTTCTTC. Protein: CASSSLRKVWGNEQFF.

The chain uses TRBV4-3 and TRBJ2-2; D uncertain. The CDR3 totals 15 residues. CDR1 is LGHNA and CDR2 is YSLEER in the germline V gene. The V end lost 0 bases, the J end lost 1 base, and 6 bases lay between the germline ends. DNA of the CDR3: TGCGCCAGCAGCCAAGACCCCTGGAACACCGGGGAGCTGTTTTTT. Residues: CASSQDPWNTGELFF.

This rearrangement joins TRBV7-2 to TRBJ2-7; tentatively, D is TRBD1 (6 bases). The V end lost 2 bases, the J end lost 4 bases, and 15 bases lay between the germline ends. The CDR3 has 15 residues. The germline CDR1 and CDR2 sequences are SGHTA and FQGNSA. CDR3 DNA: TGTGCCAGCAGCTTAAGCCCGACAGGAGAGTACGAGCAGTACTTC. Translating it yields CASSLSPTGEYEQYF.

This chain links TRBV2 with TRBJ2-3, with D unresolved. The CDR3 spans 13 residues. From germline, CDR1 is SNHLY and CDR2 FYNNEI. The V end lost 4 bases, the J end lost 3 bases, and 8 bases lay between the germline ends. CDR3 nucleotides: TGTGCCAGCAGTGCGGCCTTTACAGATACGCAGTATTTT. This translates into CASSAAFTDTQYF.

V is TRBV6-5 and J is TRBJ1-1; D remains ambiguous. The CDR3 length is 14 residues. Germline CDR1 is MNHEY and CDR2 is SVGAGI. Between the trimmed V and J ends, which lost 0 bases and 2 bases, there was a span of 7 bases. CDR3 bases: TGTGCCAGCAGTTACTCTAGCAGCAACACTGAAGCTTTCTTT. Translation gives CASSYSSSNTEAFF.